The 3 T cell receptor beta chains below were found in one sample sequenced in a study of T-cell reconstitution after alpha-beta-depleted transplantation in children (dated by TCRdb to 2016 to 2018). Library construction relied on PCR. Reads for this sample came from an Illumina HiSeq 2500. To normalize quantification of the TCRbeta repertoire, the TCR libraries were built with molecular barcoding that relied on unique molecular identifiers. TCRdb cleaned the public reads at Q25 with fastp, built clones with MiXCR and kept in-frame beta chains. A single entry per CDR3 protein holds the most common genes and DNA from its merged rows. This sample lists 200,000 or so distinct CDR3 sequences; about 8.4% were detected once. The ten top clones hold less than 40% of the sample. Interpreted using the paper, the treatment or condition label stands for: allogeneic hematopoietic cell transplantation with graft depleted of TCRalphabeta T cells and CD19 B cells.

The material sequenced was PBMCs, mostly from graft donor cells, taken 360 days after TCRalphabeta/CD19-depleted stem cell transplant. These receptors originate from a male patient between 2 and 10 years old who had a stem cell transplant for acute myeloid leukemia, so the T cells may come from the graft donor.

The V and J genes are TRBV28 and TRBJ2-1; 7 bases match TRBD2. The germline CDR1 and CDR2 sequences are MDHEN and SYDVKM. The V gene end was trimmed by 4 bases and the J gene end by 5 bases; junction bases not matched to a gene: 11. The CDR3 covers 16 residues. The CDR3 bases are TGTGCCAGCAGTTCCCCTCTTGCTAGCGGACACAATGAGCAGTTCTTC. It is translated as CASSSPLASGHNEQFF.

This clonotype was detected ten times or more. The chain employs TRBV12-3 or TRBV12-4 and TRBJ2-3; 11 bases align to TRBD1. The V gene end was trimmed by 3 bases and the J gene end by 7 bases; junction bases not matched to a gene: 6. The CDR3 extends over 15 amino acids. The CDR3 region is CASSLRTGGVNTQYF. The CDR3 DNA reads as TGTGCCAGCAGTTTGAGGACAGGGGGCGTAAATACGCAGTATTTT.

This clonotype was counted many times. The genes are TRBV5-1 and TRBJ1-6; 9 bases line up with TRBD1. V was clipped by 0 bases and J by 8 bases; unmatched bases: 6. CDR1 SGHRS and CDR2 YFSETQ come from the germline V gene. The CDR3 has 16 residues. The CDR3 sequence is CASSLDRGRSDSPLHF. CDR3 DNA sequence: TGCGCCAGCAGCTTGGACAGGGGGCGAAGCGATTCACCCCTCCACTTT.